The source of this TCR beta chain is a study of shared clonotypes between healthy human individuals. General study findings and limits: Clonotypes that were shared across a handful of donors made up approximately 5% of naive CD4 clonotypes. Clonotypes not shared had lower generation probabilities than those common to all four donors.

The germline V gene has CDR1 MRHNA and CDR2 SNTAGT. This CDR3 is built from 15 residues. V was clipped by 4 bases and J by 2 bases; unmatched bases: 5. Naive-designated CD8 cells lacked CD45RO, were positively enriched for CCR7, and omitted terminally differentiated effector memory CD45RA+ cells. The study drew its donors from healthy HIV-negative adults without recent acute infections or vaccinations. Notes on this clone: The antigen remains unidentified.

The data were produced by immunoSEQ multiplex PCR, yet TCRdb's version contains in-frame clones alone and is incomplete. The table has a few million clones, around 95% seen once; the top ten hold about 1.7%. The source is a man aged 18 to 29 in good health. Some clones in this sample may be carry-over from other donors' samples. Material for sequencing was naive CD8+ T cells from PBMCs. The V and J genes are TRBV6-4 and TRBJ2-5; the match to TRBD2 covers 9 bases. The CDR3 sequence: CASSGLAERQETQYF. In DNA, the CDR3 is TGTGCCAGCAGTGGACTAGCGGAGAGACAAGAGACCCAGTACTTC.